The next 26 T cell receptor beta chains were all read from a single sample in a study of persistence of HIV-infected CD4 T cells. Sequencing used immunoSEQ version 4 in survey mode. Some clones are missing from TCRdb's copy, which holds only in-frame ones; the method was immunoSEQ multiplex PCR. The repertoire holds some 31,000 clones, around four fifths seen once, with around 0.86% in the top ten. Stimulation used approximately 10 ug/mL lysate from CMV-infected fibroblasts. CD40L/CD69 double-negative CD45RO-high memory CD4+ T cells were collected. Their recognized antigens are unknown. Sequences were derived from CD4+ T cells sorted from PBMCs after roughly 18-hour stimulation, sampled from a patient who received antiretroviral therapy. Receptor source: an adult man with HIV who was CMV-seropositive.

This rearrangement joins TRBV30 to TRBJ1-1; 7 bases are a match to TRBD1. V shed 2 bases and J 4 bases; nucleotides not matched to a gene: 19. Looked up from germline, CDR1 is GTSNPN and CDR2 is SVGIG (reference sequence). The CDR3 length is 18 residues. In nucleotides, the CDR3 is TGTGCCTGGAGTACCAAAGGACTCGGGAGGGGGCGCGGCACTGAAGCTTTCTTT. Protein: CAWSTKGLGRGRGTEAFF.

This clone is a singleton in its sample. The chain couples TRBV30 to TRBJ1-2; D not resolved. This CDR3 is built from 12 residues. Between the trimmed V and J ends, which lost 2 bases and 4 bases, there was a span of 8 bases. The germline V gene encodes CDR1 GTSNPN and CDR2 SVGIG (reference sequence). In DNA form, the CDR3 reads TGTGCCTGGAGTCTCCACGGCTATGGCTACACCTTC. Residues: CAWSLHGYGYTF.

The table lists this clone with a few counts. The chain links TRBV7-8 to TRBJ2-7, with 8 bases that match TRBD2. Germline loops: CDR1 SGHVS, CDR2 FQNEAQ. The junction had 8 bases not matched to a gene; V was cut back by 3 bases and J by 7 bases. This CDR3 contains 14 residues. In DNA, the CDR3 is TGTGCCAGCAGCTTCCTAGCGGGTCTTAAAGAGCAGTACTTC. Translation: CASSFLAGLKEQYF. The full variable domain, in which reference TRBV7-8 and TRBJ2-7 provide the parts outside the CDR3, is GAGVSQSPRYKVAKRGQDVALRCDPISGHVSLFWYQQALGQGPEFLTYFQNEAQLDKSGLPSDRFFAERPEGSVSTLKIQRTQQEDSAVYLCASSFLAGLKEQYFGPGTRLTVT.

The chain joins TRBV6-2 or TRBV6-3 to TRBJ1-2, with 7 bases identical to TRBD1. The J segment lost 1 base and the V segment lost 3 bases, leaving 11 bases of the junction unmatched. CDR3 length equals 17 residues. Germline V gives CDR1 MNHEY, CDR2 SVGEGT. The chain's CDR3 is CASSYGRTGRINYGYTF. DNA for the CDR3: TGTGCCAGCAGTTATGGGAGGACAGGTCGGATTAACTATGGCTACACCTTC.

The rearrangement links TRBV3-1 (or the pseudogene TRBV3-2) to TRBJ1-4; D gene unclear. The CDR3 runs to 15 residues. Trimming took off 4 bases at V and 5 bases at J, with 14 bases between the two ends. The V gene's germline CDR1 is LGHDT and CDR2 YNNKEL (reference sequence). The CDR3 region is CASSRNPSFNEKLFF. CDR3 nucleotides: TGTGCCAGCAGCCGAAACCCGAGTTTCAATGAAAAACTGTTTTTT.

This clone was recorded once. The chain is built from TRBV6-6 and TRBJ1-6, with D perhaps matching TRBD1 (5 bases). The CDR3 is made up of 15 amino acids. Trimming left V 0 bases short and J 7 bases short, with 10 bases between. Germline V CDR1 and CDR2: MNHNY, SVGAGI (reference sequence). CDR3 loop: CASSYSTAGNSPLHF. CDR3 nucleotides: TGTGCCAGCAGTTACTCGACAGCGGGGAATTCACCCCTCCACTTT.

CDR3 sequence reads: CASSLTSGGPYEQYF. CDR3 nucleotides: TGTGCCAGCAGTCTCACTAGCGGGGGCCCCTACGAGCAGTACTTC. The chain recombines TRBV6-5 with TRBJ2-7; the match to TRBD2 covers 11 bases. From germline, CDR1 is MNHEY and CDR2 SVGAGI. There are 15 residues in the CDR3. Unmatched junction bases numbered 5, after V lost 5 bases and J lost 2 bases.

The chain is built from TRBV4-3 and TRBJ2-5; D might be TRBD1 or TRBD2, each matching 5 bases. V dropped 0 bases and J dropped 5 bases, with 13 bases sitting between them. CDR1 is LGHNA and CDR2 is YSLEER in the germline V gene. The CDR3 is made up of 15 amino acids. CDR3 in DNA: TGCGCCAGCAGCCAAGATTTTAGAGGGACGGAGACCCAGTACTTC. This encodes CASSQDFRGTETQYF.

The chain couples TRBV7-9 to TRBJ1-1; the D gene is possibly TRBD1 (6 bases). The CDR3 consists of 15 residues. Deletions cut 5 bases from V and 3 bases from J, with 16 bases between. Germline lookup yields CDR1 SEHNR and CDR2 FQNEAQ (reference sequence). Here the CDR3 reads CASSVQGPLDTEAFF. The DNA for the CDR3 is TGTGCCAGCAGCGTACAGGGACCTCTGGACACTGAAGCTTTCTTT.

As concerns this clone: This specimen includes other DNA sequences encoding the same CDR3. The V and J genes are TRBV18 and TRBJ2-3, with 11 nucleotides matching TRBD2. V lost 3 bases and J lost 1; bases outside the gene matches: 3. CDR3 length: 16 amino acids. Per germline, CDR1 KGHSH and CDR2 LQKENI. In DNA form, the CDR3 reads TGTGCCAGCTCACCCACTAGCGGGGGCGGCACAGATACGCAGTATTTT. The encoded protein is CASSPTSGGGTDTQYF.

The chain uses TRBV19 and TRBJ1-3, with unresolved D. This CDR3 has 15 residues. The V end lost 7 bases, the J end lost 0 bases, and 13 bases lay between the germline ends. Germline values: CDR1 LNHDA, CDR2 SQIVND (reference sequence). Here the CDR3 reads CASMKWTTSGNTIYF. CDR3 coding DNA: TGTGCCAGTATGAAGTGGACCACCTCTGGAAACACCATATATTTT.

The V gene is TRBV19, the J gene TRBJ2-5; TRBD1 is a possible D gene (5 bases). The length of the CDR3 is 14 residues. The germline V and J ends were trimmed by 7 bases and 1 base, with 13 bases remaining between them. Germline loops: CDR1 LNHDA, CDR2 SQIVND (reference sequence). The CDR3 sequence is CASISGFLQETQYF. For the CDR3, the DNA is TGTGCCAGTATCTCAGGGTTCCTCCAAGAGACCCAGTACTTC.

This chain connects TRBV10-3 to TRBJ1-1; D is undetermined. The CDR3 is made up of 15 amino acids. The V and J ends lost 3 bases and 6 bases respectively, with 17 bases between them. Germline lookup yields CDR1 ENHRY and CDR2 SYGVKD. The CDR3 sequence: CAISDLLGVRAEAFF. The DNA for the CDR3 is TGTGCCATCAGTGACCTTCTCGGGGTTAGGGCTGAAGCTTTCTTT.

A single count supports this clone. The chain is built from TRBV27 and TRBJ1-5; D is uncertain. In germline, CDR1 is MNHEY, CDR2 SMNVEV (reference sequence). This CDR3 region has 15 residues. Trimming took 2 bases from V and 0 from J, leaving 8 bases between them. CDR3 in DNA: TGTGCCAGCAGTTTAACCGGGTATAGCAATCAGCCCCAGCATTTT. As protein: CASSLTGYSNQPQHF.

This clone was counted once. The rearrangement joins TRBV11-3 to TRBJ2-7; maybe TRBD1 (5 bases). This CDR3 has 13 residues. Trimming stripped 0 bases from V and 7 bases from J, with 10 bases between. CDR1 is SGHNT, CDR2 YENEEA, per germline. The chain's CDR3 is CASSLDSRTEQYF. Written as DNA, the CDR3 is TGTGCCAGCAGCTTAGATTCCCGGACAGAGCAGTACTTC. Drawing the rest from reference TRBV11-3 and TRBJ2-7, the complete variable domain is EAGVVQSPRYKIIEKKQPVAFWCNPISGHNTLYWYLQNLGQGPELLIRYENEEAVDDSQLPKDRFSAERLKGVDSTLKIQPAELGDSAVYLCASSLDSRTEQYFGPGTRLTVT.

The CDR3 sequence: CASTSWAAANYGYTF. As DNA, the CDR3 is TGTGCCAGTACCTCCTGGGCAGCAGCTAACTATGGCTACACCTTC. V and J are TRBV19 and TRBJ1-2; D uncertain. Trimming took 7 bases from V and 0 from J, leaving 15 bases between them. The germline V gene encodes CDR1 LNHDA and CDR2 SQIVND (reference sequence). This CDR3 contains 15 residues.

J is TRBJ1-1 and V is TRBV5-1, with D unresolved. From germline, CDR1 is SGHRS and CDR2 YFSETQ. The ends were cut back, 1 base at V and 1 base at J, with 8 bases in the middle. The CDR3 is 14 amino acids. The CDR3 sequence: CASSLKGRNTEAFF. The CDR3 nucleotides read TGCGCCAGCAGCTTGAAGGGTAGGAACACTGAAGCTTTCTTT.

This clone has more than one count but fewer than ten. The chain links TRBV28 to TRBJ1-4; tentatively, D is TRBD1 (6 bases). The CDR3 extends over 15 amino acids. Trimming left V 5 bases short and J 0 bases short, with 10 bases between. CDR1 is MDHEN, CDR2 SYDVKM, per germline. The CDR3 DNA reads TGTGCCAGCAGTCTAGGGGGGGCAACTAATGAAAAACTGTTTTTT. Protein sequence: CASSLGGATNEKLFF.

V usage is TRBV2 and J usage is TRBJ2-5, with D perhaps matching TRBD2 (6 bases). This CDR3 comprises 13 residues. Germline CDR1 reads SNHLY; CDR2 reads FYNNEI. The ends were cut back, 6 bases at V and 2 bases at J, with 10 bases in the middle. CDR3 in amino acids: CASSLATQETQYF. The CDR3 DNA reads TGTGCCAGCAGCCTAGCGACGCAAGAGACCCAGTACTTC.

The V call is TRBV7-9, the J call TRBJ2-1; TRBD2 matches 9 bases. Germline CDR1 reads SEHNR; CDR2 reads FQNEAQ (reference sequence). J was trimmed by 4 bases and V by 1 base; bases with no gene match: 5. CDR3 length: 16 residues. Written as DNA, the CDR3 is TGTGCCAGCAGCTTAGTACTAGCGGGCCCATACAATGAGCAGTTCTTC. Translation gives CASSLVLAGPYNEQFF. The variable domain in full, with the rest retrieved from reference TRBV7-9 and TRBJ2-1, is DTGVSQNPRHKITKRGQNVTFRCDPISEHNRLYWYRQTLGQGPEFLTYFQNEAQLEKSRLLSDRFSAERPKGSFSTLEIQRTEQGDSAMYLCASSLVLAGPYNEQFFGPGTRLTVL.

The V gene is TRBV6-5, the J gene TRBJ1-1; 11 bases map to TRBD1. The CDR3 spans 15 residues. Germline CDR1 MNHEY, CDR2 SVGAGI. V was pared by 4 bases and J by 4 bases, with 5 bases of the junction left unmatched. The CDR3 protein is CASSSPDRGLTEAFF. CDR3 nucleotide sequence: TGTGCCAGCAGTTCCCCGGACAGGGGGCTCACTGAAGCTTTCTTT.

J is TRBJ2-7 and V is TRBV10-2; 8 bases map to TRBD1. The trim removed 6 bases at V and 2 bases at J, leaving 6 bases unmatched. In germline, CDR1 is WSHSY, CDR2 SAAADI. The CDR3 has 14 amino acids. The CDR3 region is CASRGTGLTYEQYF. Written as DNA, the CDR3 is TGCGCCAGCAGGGGGACAGGCTTAACCTACGAGCAGTACTTC.

Comment on this clone: The same CDR3 can be traced to other DNA sequences in this sample. The CDR3 protein is CSASTPEEAFF. CDR3 in DNA: TGCAGTGCTTCTACCCCAGAGGAAGCTTTCTTT. J is TRBJ1-1 and V is TRBV20-1; D remains unclear. Trimming removed 5 bases at V and 8 bases at J, with 12 bases between. The CDR3 runs to 11 residues. Germline V lookup: CDR1 DFQATT, CDR2 SNEGSKA (reference sequence).

The chain is built from TRBV5-1 and TRBJ2-1, with D uncertain. V was shortened by 6 bases and J by 4 bases, with 17 bases between the two germline ends. CDR1 SGHRS and CDR2 YFSETQ come from the germline V gene. This CDR3 comprises 15 residues. In nucleotides, the CDR3 is TGCGCCAGCACCCAGCGCGCCGATCGATACAATGAGCAGTTCTTC. Translated, it gives CASTQRADRYNEQFF.

The chain recombines TRBV4-3 with TRBJ1-1; D is uncertain. Germline V gene data show CDR1 as LGHNA and CDR2 as YSLEER. Trimming pared 7 bases from V and 1 base from J, leaving 7 bases between. CDR3 length: 12 residues. CDR3 in amino acids: CASKGQNTEAFF. The CDR3 bases are TGCGCCAGCAAAGGGCAGAACACTGAAGCTTTCTTT.

This clone showed up just once. The J gene is TRBJ1-1, the V gene TRBV19, with TRBD1 as a possible D gene (5 bases). The CDR3 spans 14 residues. The V end was cut by 3 bases, the J end by 3 bases, with 11 bases between. CDR1 and CDR2 from the germline V gene are LNHDA and SQIVND (reference sequence). CDR3 in DNA: TGTGCCAGTAGTATTTTTGGGGGGTACACTGAAGCTTTCTTT. Translating gives CASSIFGGYTEAFF.